These 29 T cell receptor beta chains were all obtained from the same sample, sequenced in a study of blood T cell repertoires in COVID-19. Here immunoSEQ multiplex PCR was the method, and the copy in TCRdb shows in-frame clones only, minus some. The sample has about 46,000 clones, 86% seen once. Specimen: peripheral blood. The receptor source for this set is a man between 60 and 75 years old with active or convalescent COVID-19.

The chain couples TRBV5-1 to TRBJ2-3; weak D call: TRBD2 (6 bases). The CDR3 sequence is 17 residues long. The V end lost 0 bases, the J end lost 1 base, and 15 bases lay between the germline ends. Germline-derived CDR1 and CDR2 are SGHRS and YFSETQ. CDR3 loop: CASSLDGTLRGTDTQYF. Written as DNA, the CDR3 is TGCGCCAGCAGCTTGGATGGGACTCTACGGGGCACAGATACGCAGTATTTT.

The chain joins TRBV2 to TRBJ2-5, with a possible D match to TRBD2 (5 bases). Looked up from germline, CDR1 is SNHLY and CDR2 is FYNNEI. This CDR3 contains 12 residues. Trimming took off 4 bases at V and 6 bases at J, with 9 bases between the two ends. CDR3 sequence reads: CASSGGAQTQYF. CDR3 DNA: TGTGCCAGCAGTGGGGGAGCACAGACCCAGTACTTC.

The gene calls are TRBV2 and TRBJ1-6; 10 bases align to TRBD1. Germline CDR1 is SNHLY and CDR2 is FYNNEI. The CDR3 runs 15 residues. The V gene end was trimmed by 6 bases and the J gene end by 5 bases; junction bases not matched to a gene: 4. CDR3 loop: CASRFGTGDNSPLHF. CDR3 coding DNA: TGTGCCAGCAGATTCGGGACAGGGGATAATTCACCCCTCCACTTT.

The chain recombines TRBV9 with TRBJ1-3; a weak D match, TRBD1 (5 bases). The V end lost 4 bases, the J end lost 0 bases, and 17 bases lay between the germline ends. Germline CDR1 SGDLS, CDR2 YYNGEE. The CDR3 sequence is 17 residues long. The CDR3, as DNA: TGTGCCAGCAGCTCCCCTGCGGGGCCACACTCTGGAAACACCATATATTTT. It codes for CASSSPAGPHSGNTIYF.

V gene TRBV9 combines with J gene TRBJ1-4; D remains ambiguous. The CDR3 is made up of 13 amino acids. Germline CDR1 is SGDLS and CDR2 is YYNGEE. V shed 3 bases and J shed 8 bases, with 11 bases lying between them. CDR3 nucleotides: TGTGCCAGCAGCGCCGGCTCCGGGGAAAAACTGTTTTTT. Amino acid sequence: CASSAGSGEKLFF.

The chain couples TRBV5-5 to TRBJ1-1; D possibly corresponds to TRBD1 (6 bases). V shed 4 bases and J shed 5 bases, with 18 bases lying between them. The germline V gene encodes CDR1 SGHKS and CDR2 YYEKEE (reference sequence). This CDR3 is built from 15 residues. CDR3 amino acids: CASSARPRGDTEAFF. The CDR3 bases are TGTGCCAGCAGCGCGCGCCCCAGGGGCGATACTGAAGCTTTCTTT.

This chain connects TRBV18 to TRBJ2-3; TRBD2 aligns across 11 bases. CDR1 and CDR2 (germline): KGHSH, LQKENI. The CDR3 loop spans 16 amino acids. V shed 5 bases, J shed 2 bases, and the junction held 6 bases outside the gene matches. In DNA, the CDR3 is TGTGCCAGCTCAGCGGGACTAGCGGATATCACAGATACGCAGTATTTT. This gives the protein CASSAGLADITDTQYF.

The chain has TRBV29-1 and TRBJ2-5, with D perhaps TRBD2 (7 bases). CDR1 SQVTM and CDR2 ANQGSEA come from the germline V gene. The CDR3 sequence is 14 residues long. The V end lost 3 bases, the J end lost 2 bases, and 13 bases lay between the germline ends. DNA for the CDR3: TGCAGCGTTGATGGCGGGGGCAAGCAAGAGACCCAGTACTTC. Translated: CSVDGGGKQETQYF.

The V gene is TRBV9, the J gene TRBJ1-1; D unclear. Trimming took 0 bases from V and 3 from J, leaving 6 bases between them. The CDR3 is 13 amino acids. The V gene's germline CDR1 is SGDLS and CDR2 YYNGEE. As DNA, the CDR3 is TGTGCCAGCAGCGTAGTACCGGACACTGAAGCTTTCTTT. Protein product: CASSVVPDTEAFF.

The chain uses TRBV2 and TRBJ2-7; 10 bases are a match to TRBD2. V dropped 5 bases and J dropped 4; count of bases not matched to a gene: 8. Germline CDR1 is SNHLY and CDR2 is FYNNEI. The CDR3 covers 15 residues. The CDR3: CASSPPAGGPYEQYF. The CDR3 nucleotides read TGTGCCAGCAGTCCCCCAGCGGGGGGGCCATACGAGCAGTACTTC.

The rearrangement uses TRBV6-2 or TRBV6-3 and TRBJ1-1, with a tentative D call TRBD1 (5 bases). CDR1 is MNHEY and CDR2 is SVGEGT in the germline V gene. The CDR3 totals 14 residues. Trimming left V 4 bases short and J 4 bases short, with 13 bases between. The CDR3 loop reads CASSFLQESTEAFF. CDR3 DNA: TGTGCCAGCAGTTTTTTACAGGAGAGCACTGAAGCTTTCTTT.

The rearrangement uses TRBV19 and TRBJ1-1, with a possible D match to TRBD1 (6 bases). Trimming pared 5 bases from V and 10 bases from J, leaving 23 bases between. This CDR3 has 15 amino acids. CDR1 and CDR2 from the germline V gene are LNHDA and SQIVND (reference sequence). CDR3 protein: CASSPITPGGGTAFF. CDR3 sequence (DNA): TGTGCCAGTAGTCCTATTACTCCTGGGGGGGGCACAGCTTTCTTT.

This clone was seen just once. J is TRBJ2-2 and V is TRBV4-1; 14 bases are shared with TRBD2. V lost 5 bases to trimming and J lost 1 base; unmatched junction nucleotides: 6. Germline loops: CDR1 MGHRA, CDR2 YSYEKL. This CDR3 comprises 18 residues. As DNA, the CDR3 is TGCGCCAGCAGCACCCGGACTAGCGGGGGGCGGAACACCGGGGAGCTGTTTTTT. It is translated as CASSTRTSGGRNTGELFF.

As DNA, the CDR3 is TGTGCCAGCCTTACCACCGGGACAGGGACCTATGGCTACACCTTC. Residues: CASLTTGTGTYGYTF. V usage is TRBV19 and J usage is TRBJ1-2; 9 positions match TRBD1. The CDR3 is 15 residues long. J was trimmed by 4 bases and V by 9 bases; bases with no gene match: 12. Germline V lookup: CDR1 LNHDA, CDR2 SQIVND (reference sequence).

V and J are TRBV28 and TRBJ1-1, with 7 positions matching TRBD1. Germline CDR1 and CDR2: MDHEN and SYDVKM. CDR3 size: 15 residues. V lost 6 bases, J lost 2 bases, and 9 bases stayed unmatched. This CDR3 is CASRLLQGDNTEAFF. CDR3 nucleotide sequence: TGTGCCAGCAGACTACTGCAGGGGGACAACACTGAAGCTTTCTTT.

The chain combines TRBV5-4 with TRBJ2-3, with TRBD1 matching over 9 bases. In germline, CDR1 is SGHNT, CDR2 YYREEE (reference sequence). With 0 bases clipped from V and 4 bases from J, the junction kept 3 bases outside the gene matches. The length of the CDR3 is 15 residues. CDR3 in amino acids: CASSLADRGADTQYF. In nucleotides, the CDR3 is TGTGCCAGCAGCTTGGCGGACAGGGGAGCAGATACGCAGTATTTT.

The CDR3 coding sequence is TGTGCCAGCAGTCTTACAGGTTACTATGGCTACACCTTC. It encodes CASSLTGYYGYTF. This rearrangement joins TRBV28 to TRBJ1-2; TRBD1 is a possible D gene (5 bases). Trimming took off 5 bases at V and 3 bases at J, with 10 bases between the two ends. This CDR3 has 13 amino acids. Per the germline V gene, CDR1 is MDHEN and CDR2 is SYDVKM.

The V gene is TRBV5-1, the J gene TRBJ1-1, with D possibly being TRBD1 (5 bases). CDR1 is SGHRS, CDR2 YFSETQ, per germline. The V and J ends lost 5 bases and 1 base respectively, with 9 bases between them. The CDR3 totals 13 residues. This CDR3 reads CASSHQGNTEAFF. CDR3 sequence (DNA): TGCGCCAGCAGTCATCAGGGGAACACTGAAGCTTTCTTT.

The gene calls are TRBV7-9 and TRBJ1-1, with D possibly being TRBD1 (5 bases). The CDR3 contains 15 residues. CDR1 SEHNR and CDR2 FQNEAQ come from the germline V gene (reference sequence). V gave up 1 base and J gave up 2 bases, with 11 bases separating them. CDR3 residues: CASSLDYRRNTEAFF. CDR3 sequence (DNA): TGTGCCAGCAGCTTAGACTACAGGAGAAACACTGAAGCTTTCTTT.

The chain couples TRBV5-4 to TRBJ2-1; 12 nucleotides match TRBD2. The ends lost 0 bases at V and 4 bases at J; junction bases unmatched: 2. Germline CDR1 SGHNT, CDR2 YYREEE (reference sequence). This CDR3 spans 16 amino acids. DNA for the CDR3: TGTGCCAGCAGCTTGGGAACTAGCGGGGGGTACAATGAGCAGTTCTTC. Encoded protein: CASSLGTSGGYNEQFF.

On this clone itself: Germline is not matched at one junction end, which may reflect a read error. The V and J genes are TRBV9 and TRBJ2-2; the D gene is possibly TRBD2 (6 bases). The CDR3 has 17 amino acids. Germline V gives CDR1 SGDLS, CDR2 YYNGEE. The DNA for the CDR3 is TGTGCCAGCTGCGTAAAGTGGTCTAGCGAGAACACCGGGGAGCTGTTTTTT. Amino acids: CASCVKWSSENTGELFF.

Only a few counts were recorded for this clone. The chain employs TRBV5-6 and TRBJ1-2, with TRBD1 matching over 11 bases. There are 15 residues in the CDR3. Trimming removed 0 bases from V and 7 bases from J; junction bases left unmatched: 5. Per the germline V gene, CDR1 is SGHDT and CDR2 is YYEEEE. The DNA of the CDR3 is TGTGCCAGCAGCTTGGCGGGACAGGGGGAGCGTGGCTACACCTTC. Translating it yields CASSLAGQGERGYTF. The full variable domain, its missing parts supplied by reference TRBV5-6 and TRBJ1-2, is DAGVTQSPTHLIKTRGQQVTLRCSPKSGHDTVSWYQQALGQGPQFIFQYYEEEERQRGNFPDRFSGHQFPNYSSELNVNALLLGDSALYLCASSLAGQGERGYTFGSGTRLTVV.

The chain carries TRBV19 and TRBJ1-1; D remains ambiguous. From germline, CDR1 is LNHDA and CDR2 SQIVND (reference sequence). V shed 6 bases and J shed 1 base, with 9 bases lying between them. This CDR3 region has 13 residues. CDR3: CASRFTTNTEAFF. CDR3 in DNA: TGTGCCAGTAGATTCACAACGAACACTGAAGCTTTCTTT.

The rearrangement joins TRBV9 to TRBJ2-1; weak D call: TRBD2 (7 bases). Trimming shortened V by 0 bases and J by 4 bases, and 11 bases separated the two germline ends. This CDR3 is built from 15 residues. Germline CDR1 SGDLS, CDR2 YYNGEE. CDR3 loop: CASSVEGGTYNEQFF. Written as DNA, the CDR3 is TGTGCCAGCAGCGTAGAGGGGGGGACATACAATGAGCAGTTCTTC. Using reference TRBV9 and TRBJ2-1 for the parts outside the CDR3, the full variable domain is DSGVTQTPKHLITATGQRVTLRCSPRSGDLSVYWYQQSLDQGLQFLIQYYNGEERAKGNILERFSAQQFPDLHSELNLSSLELGDSALYFCASSVEGGTYNEQFFGPGTRLTVL.

The CDR3 sequence is CAISGHTGLSGYTF. In DNA, the CDR3 is TGTGCCATCAGTGGGCATACAGGGTTGAGTGGCTACACCTTC. V is TRBV10-3 and J is TRBJ1-2, with D possibly matching TRBD1 (6 bases). The ends were cut back, 4 bases at V and 7 bases at J, with 16 bases in the middle. Germline CDR1 reads ENHRY; CDR2 reads SYGVKD. The CDR3 has 14 residues.

This clone has a handful of counts. This chain connects TRBV28 to TRBJ1-2; 8 bases map to TRBD1. Germline lookup yields CDR1 MDHEN and CDR2 SYDVKM. J lost 0 bases, V lost 7 bases, and 19 bases had no gene match. The CDR3 length is 19 residues. The CDR3 reads CASNPAGGERIQTNYGYTF. CDR3 nucleotides: TGTGCCAGCAACCCGGCAGGGGGCGAGAGGATCCAGACTAACTATGGCTACACCTTC.

The J gene is TRBJ1-4, the V gene TRBV11-2; 7 bases line up with TRBD1. Germline V gene data show CDR1 as SGHAT and CDR2 as FQNNGV. Germline trimming cut 5 bases from V and 0 bases from J; bases unmatched to any gene: 9. This CDR3 comprises 17 residues. The CDR3 nucleotides read TGTGCCAGCAGCCCCGAGACAGGGCCCACAACTAATGAAAAACTGTTTTTT. Translated: CASSPETGPTTNEKLFF.

This chain joins TRBV7-7 and TRBJ2-3; D is tentatively TRBD1 or TRBD2 (5 bases each). Looked up from germline, CDR1 is SSHAT and CDR2 is FNYEAQ (reference sequence). The germline V and J ends were trimmed by 5 bases and 6 bases, with 18 bases remaining between them. The CDR3 is made up of 15 amino acids. CDR3 DNA: TGTGCCAGCAGCCTAGGGGTCCTAGCAGCGGATACGCAGTATTTT. Protein product: CASSLGVLAADTQYF.

This chain links TRBV7-8 with TRBJ1-6, with D perhaps matching TRBD1 (5 bases). With 6 bases removed from V and 10 bases from J, the gap between germline ends came to 19 bases. Germline loops: CDR1 SGHVS, CDR2 FQNEAQ. The CDR3 contains 15 residues. The CDR3 DNA is TGTGCCAGCAGATTCACGACGACAGTAGGATCACCCCTCCACTTT. It yields the protein CASRFTTTVGSPLHF.